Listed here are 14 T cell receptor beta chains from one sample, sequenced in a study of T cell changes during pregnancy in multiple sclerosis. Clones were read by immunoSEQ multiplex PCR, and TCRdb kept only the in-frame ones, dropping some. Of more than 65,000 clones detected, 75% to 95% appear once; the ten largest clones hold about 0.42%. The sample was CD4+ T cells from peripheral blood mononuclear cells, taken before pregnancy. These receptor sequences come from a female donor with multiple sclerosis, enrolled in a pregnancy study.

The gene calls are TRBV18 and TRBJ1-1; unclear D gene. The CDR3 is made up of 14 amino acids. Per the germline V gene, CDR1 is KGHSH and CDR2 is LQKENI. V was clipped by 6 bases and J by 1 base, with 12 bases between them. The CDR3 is CASSPSYRNTEAFF. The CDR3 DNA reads TGTGCCAGCTCTCCCTCTTACAGGAACACTGAAGCTTTCTTT.

The CDR3 DNA reads as TGTGCCAGCAGCTTTGAAGGCGGGGGGCAGGAGACCCAGTACTTC. Its protein product is CASSFEGGGQETQYF. The chain uses TRBV7-9 and TRBJ2-5; 8 bases line up with TRBD2. This CDR3 spans 15 amino acids. Per germline, CDR1 SEHNR and CDR2 FQNEAQ (reference sequence). The trim removed 3 bases at V and 5 bases at J, leaving 8 bases unmatched.

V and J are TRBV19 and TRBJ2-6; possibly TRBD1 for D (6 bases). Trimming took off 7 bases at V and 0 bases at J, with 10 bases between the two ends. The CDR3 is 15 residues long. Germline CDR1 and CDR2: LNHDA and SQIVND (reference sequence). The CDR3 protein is CASTRGYSGANVLTF. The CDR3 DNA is TGTGCCAGTACCAGGGGCTACTCTGGGGCCAACGTCCTGACTTTC. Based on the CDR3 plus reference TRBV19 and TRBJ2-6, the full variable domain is DGGITQSPKYLFRKEGQNVTLSCEQNLNHDAMYWYRQDPGQGLRLIYYSQIVNDFQKGDIAEGYSVSREKKESFPLTVTSAQKNPTAFYLCASTRGYSGANVLTFGAGSRLTVL.

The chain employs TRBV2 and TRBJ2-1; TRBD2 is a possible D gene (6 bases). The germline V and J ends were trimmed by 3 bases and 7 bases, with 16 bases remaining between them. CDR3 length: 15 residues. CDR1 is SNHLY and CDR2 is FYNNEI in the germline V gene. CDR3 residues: CASSDGLPVLNEQFF. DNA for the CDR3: TGTGCCAGCAGTGACGGACTACCCGTCCTAAATGAGCAGTTCTTC. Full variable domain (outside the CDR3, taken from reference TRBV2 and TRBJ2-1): EPEVTQTPSHQVTQMGQEVILRCVPISNHLYFYWYRQILGQKVEFLVSFYNNEISEKSEIFDDQFSVERPDGSNFTLKIRSTKLEDSAMYFCASSDGLPVLNEQFFGPGTRLTVL.

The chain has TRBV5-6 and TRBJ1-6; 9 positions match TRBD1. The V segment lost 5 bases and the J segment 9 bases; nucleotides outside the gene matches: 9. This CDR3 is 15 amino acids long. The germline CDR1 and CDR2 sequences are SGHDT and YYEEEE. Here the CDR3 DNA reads TGTGCCAGCAGTGCGGACAGGGGAGTGAGTTCACCCCTCCACTTT. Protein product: CASSADRGVSSPLHF.

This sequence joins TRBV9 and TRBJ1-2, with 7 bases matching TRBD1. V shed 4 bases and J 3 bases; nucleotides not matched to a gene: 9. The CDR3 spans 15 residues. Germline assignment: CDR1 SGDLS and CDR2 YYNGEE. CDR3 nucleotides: TGTGCCAGCAGCCCAAGACAGGGAATGGACTATGGCTACACCTTC. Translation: CASSPRQGMDYGYTF.

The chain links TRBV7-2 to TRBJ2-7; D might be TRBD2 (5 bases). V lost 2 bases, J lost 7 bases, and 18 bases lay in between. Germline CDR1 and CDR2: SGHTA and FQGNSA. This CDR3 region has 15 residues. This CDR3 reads CASSLLKDWPGEQYF. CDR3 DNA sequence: TGTGCCAGCAGCTTATTGAAAGACTGGCCGGGAGAGCAGTACTTC.

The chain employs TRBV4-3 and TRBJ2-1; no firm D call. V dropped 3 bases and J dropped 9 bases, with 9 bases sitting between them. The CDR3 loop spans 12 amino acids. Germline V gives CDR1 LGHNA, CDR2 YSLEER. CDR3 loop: CASSQEMGEQFF. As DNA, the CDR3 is TGCGCCAGCAGCCAGGAGATGGGTGAGCAGTTCTTC.

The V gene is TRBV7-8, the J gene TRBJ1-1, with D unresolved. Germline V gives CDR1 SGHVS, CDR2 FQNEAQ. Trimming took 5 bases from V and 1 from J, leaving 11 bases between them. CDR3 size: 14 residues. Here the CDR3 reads CASSPRTANTEAFF. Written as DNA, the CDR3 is TGTGCCAGCAGCCCGAGGACTGCGAACACTGAAGCTTTCTTT.

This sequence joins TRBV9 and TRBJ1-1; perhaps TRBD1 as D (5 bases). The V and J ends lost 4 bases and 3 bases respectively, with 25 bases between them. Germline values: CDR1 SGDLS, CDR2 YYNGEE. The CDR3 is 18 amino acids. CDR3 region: CASSPQGFISGRDTEAFF. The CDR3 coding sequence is TGTGCCAGCAGCCCCCAGGGTTTTATCTCTGGGAGGGACACTGAAGCTTTCTTT.

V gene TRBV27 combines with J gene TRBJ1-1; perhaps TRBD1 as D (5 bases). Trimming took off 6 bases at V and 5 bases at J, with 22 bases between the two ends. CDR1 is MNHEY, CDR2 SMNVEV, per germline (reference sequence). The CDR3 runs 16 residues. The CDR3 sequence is CASSLGRAPGRTEAFF. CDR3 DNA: TGTGCCAGCAGCCTAGGCAGGGCCCCAGGGCGGACTGAAGCTTTCTTT.

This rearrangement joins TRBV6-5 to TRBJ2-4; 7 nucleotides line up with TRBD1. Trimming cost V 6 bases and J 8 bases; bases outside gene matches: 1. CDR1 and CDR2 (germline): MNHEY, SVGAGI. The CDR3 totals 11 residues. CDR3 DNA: TGTGCCAGCAGAGACAGGGACATTCAGTACTTC. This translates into CASRDRDIQYF.

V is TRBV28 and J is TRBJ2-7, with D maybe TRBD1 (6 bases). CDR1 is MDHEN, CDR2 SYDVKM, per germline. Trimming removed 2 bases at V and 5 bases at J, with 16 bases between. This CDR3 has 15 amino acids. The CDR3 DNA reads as TGTGCCAGCAGTTTAACCCCAGGGGTCGGCCACGAGCAGTACTTC. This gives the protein CASSLTPGVGHEQYF. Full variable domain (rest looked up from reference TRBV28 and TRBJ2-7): DVKVTQSSRYLVKRTGEKVFLECVQDMDHENMFWYRQDPGLGLRLIYFSYDVKMKEKGDIPEGYSVSREKKERFSLILESASTNQTSMYLCASSLTPGVGHEQYFGPGTRLTVT.

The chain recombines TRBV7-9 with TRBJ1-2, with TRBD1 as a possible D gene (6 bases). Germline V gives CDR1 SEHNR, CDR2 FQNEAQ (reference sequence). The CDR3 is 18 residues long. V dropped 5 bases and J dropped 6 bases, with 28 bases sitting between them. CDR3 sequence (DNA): TGTGCCAGCAGCCTCGTCCCGAGGGGGTTTGACTCATTCGATGGCTACACCTTC. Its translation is CASSLVPRGFDSFDGYTF.